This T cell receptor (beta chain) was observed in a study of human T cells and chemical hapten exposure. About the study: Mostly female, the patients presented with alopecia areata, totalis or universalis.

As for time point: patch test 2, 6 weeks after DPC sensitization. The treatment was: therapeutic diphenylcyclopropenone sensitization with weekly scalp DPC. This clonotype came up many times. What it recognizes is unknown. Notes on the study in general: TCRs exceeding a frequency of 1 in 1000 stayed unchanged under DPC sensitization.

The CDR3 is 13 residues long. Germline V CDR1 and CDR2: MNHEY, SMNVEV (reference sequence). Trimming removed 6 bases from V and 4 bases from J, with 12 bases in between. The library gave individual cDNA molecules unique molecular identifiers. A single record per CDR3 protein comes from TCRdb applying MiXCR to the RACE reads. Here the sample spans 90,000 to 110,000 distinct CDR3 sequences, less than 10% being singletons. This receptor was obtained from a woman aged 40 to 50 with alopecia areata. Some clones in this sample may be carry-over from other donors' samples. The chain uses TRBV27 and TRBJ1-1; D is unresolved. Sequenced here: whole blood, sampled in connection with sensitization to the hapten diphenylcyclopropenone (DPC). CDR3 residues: CASSLRGGTEAFF. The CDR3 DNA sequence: TGTGCCAGCAGCCTCCGGGGTGGCACTGAAGCTTTCTTT.